What follows is one T cell receptor beta chain and its context. This sample was taken from a study of T cells in tumors after PD-1 blockade. Assay used: immunoSEQ multiplex PCR; TCRdb lists only in-frame clones, some missing. The sample contains roughly 33,000 clones, around 80% of which appear only once. This CDR3 has 19 residues. This TCR was sampled from a human donor with basal cell carcinoma. The V call is TRBV21-1, the J call TRBJ1-5. TRBV21-1 is annotated as a pseudogene. Sequencing was performed on PBMCs, taken before anti-PD-1 treatment. The CDR3 coding sequence is TGTGCCAGCAGCCAAAATGGGAGCGGGAGTGGTCGAGGCAATCAGCCCCAGCATTTT. Translated: CASSQNGSGSGRGNQPQHF.